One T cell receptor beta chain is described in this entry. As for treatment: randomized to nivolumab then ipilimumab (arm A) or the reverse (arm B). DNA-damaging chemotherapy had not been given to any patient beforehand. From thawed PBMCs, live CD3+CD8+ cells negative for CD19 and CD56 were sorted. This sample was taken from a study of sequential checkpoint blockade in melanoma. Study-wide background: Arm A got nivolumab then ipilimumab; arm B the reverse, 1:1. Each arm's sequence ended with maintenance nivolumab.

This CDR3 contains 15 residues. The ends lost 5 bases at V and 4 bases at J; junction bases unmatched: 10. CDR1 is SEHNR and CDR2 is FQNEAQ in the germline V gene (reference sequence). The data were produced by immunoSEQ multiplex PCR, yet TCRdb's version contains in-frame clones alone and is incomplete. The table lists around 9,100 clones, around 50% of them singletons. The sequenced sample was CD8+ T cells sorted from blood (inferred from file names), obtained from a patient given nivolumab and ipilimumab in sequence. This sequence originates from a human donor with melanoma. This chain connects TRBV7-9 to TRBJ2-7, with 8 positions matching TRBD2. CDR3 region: CASSPPGGRFYEQYF. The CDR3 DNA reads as TGTGCCAGCAGCCCTCCGGGAGGGAGATTTTACGAGCAGTACTTC.